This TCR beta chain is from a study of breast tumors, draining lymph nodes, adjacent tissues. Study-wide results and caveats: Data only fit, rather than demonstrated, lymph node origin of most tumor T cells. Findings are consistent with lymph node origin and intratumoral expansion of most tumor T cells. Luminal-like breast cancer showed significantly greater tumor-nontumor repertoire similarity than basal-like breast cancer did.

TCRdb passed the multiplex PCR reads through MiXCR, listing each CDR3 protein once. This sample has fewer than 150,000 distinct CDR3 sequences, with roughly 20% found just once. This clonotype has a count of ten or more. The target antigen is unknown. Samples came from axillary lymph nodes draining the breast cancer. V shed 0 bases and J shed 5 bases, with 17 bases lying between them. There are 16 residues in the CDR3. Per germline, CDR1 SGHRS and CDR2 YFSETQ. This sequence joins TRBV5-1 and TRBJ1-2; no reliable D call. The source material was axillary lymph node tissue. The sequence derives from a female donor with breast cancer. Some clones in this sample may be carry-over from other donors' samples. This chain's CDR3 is CASSLGPGGRPYGYTF. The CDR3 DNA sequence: TGCGCCAGCAGCTTGGGACCGGGCGGTCGCCCTTATGGCTACACCTTC.